These T cell receptor beta chains were read from a single sample in a study of identical twins. TCRdb re-called the 5' RACE reads through MiXCR, storing one row per CDR3 protein. The table includes roughly 290,000 distinct CDR3 sequences, less than 9% detected once. The sample was also reused in another study, on yellow fever vaccine responses in identical twins.

Source material: memory (CD45RO+) T cells sorted from blood. The receptor source for this set is a woman in her late teens or twenties in good health. The conserved cysteine and the conserved F or W are not part of the CDR3 here.

j_call,cdr3_length,v_call,cdr3_aa
TRBJ1-1,15,TRBV3-1,ASRFSGQGTGNTEAF
TRBJ2-2,14,TRBV5-1,ASSLGRTGSPGELF
TRBJ1-2,12,TRBV18,ASSPGLNEGGYT
TRBJ2-1,18,TRBV10-3,AIRTGASGRNGYSYNEQF
TRBJ2-1,13,TRBV14,ASSQRGRGAGEQF
TRBJ2-3,11,TRBV5-1,ASSSTLGDTQY
TRBJ2-2,11,TRBV6-1,ASSRGEGGELF
TRBJ1-2,12,TRBV9,ASSVDRSNYGYT
TRBJ1-2,11,TRBV6-1,ASSESGLYGYT
TRBJ2-1,17,TRBV12-3/TRBV12-4,ASSPQPVGWKSSYNEQF
TRBJ1-3,14,TRBV29-1,SVGDSAAGSGNTIY
TRBJ2-1,14,TRBV4-1,ASSQGGSYDYNEQF
TRBJ2-1,12,TRBV29-1,SVDFRGHYNEQF
TRBJ2-1,12,TRBV25-1,ASSEPRDSGEQF
TRBJ2-3,11,TRBV6-4,ASSSTSEDTQY
TRBJ2-3,13,TRBV19,ASSRADGSTDTQY
TRBJ1-4,14,TRBV9,ASSVGQLGGDEKLF
TRBJ1-5,12,TRBV7-9,ASSLEGRSQPQH
TRBJ1-6,13,TRBV28,ASRETTGGRSPLH
TRBJ1-6,14,TRBV4-1,ASSQVGGLVNSPLH
TRBJ1-5,12,TRBV27,ASSSGFNNQPQH
TRBJ2-5,10,TRBV4-1,ASSQAFETQY
TRBJ1-6,13,TRBV5-1,ASSLEGTDYSPLH
TRBJ2-2,13,TRBV5-1,ASRQTSPNTGELF
TRBJ2-7,13,TRBV6-1,ASKAGGFPYYEQY
TRBJ2-5,11,TRBV5-1,ASSLAVQETQY
TRBJ1-1,11,TRBV12-3/TRBV12-4,ASSTRRGSEAF
TRBJ1-1,10,TRBV29-1,SGGTEGTEAF
TRBJ2-1,14,TRBV5-6,ASSWRETGGRAEQF
TRBJ2-3,13,TRBV12-3/TRBV12-4,ASSPEGSGRGTQY
TRBJ2-7,13,TRBV20-1,SAPRTLAGSYEQY
TRBJ2-7,12,TRBV6-1,ASTSGTGSMETY
TRBJ2-3,10,TRBV28,ASSFQGPTQY
TRBJ1-1,12,TRBV7-2,ASSPRTTNTEAF
TRBJ2-1,11,TRBV20-1,SARPSGVVEQF
TRBJ1-2,12,TRBV7-9,ASSPPRGTYGYT
TRBJ1-2,13,TRBV4-1,ASSLGMGETGGYT
TRBJ2-6,15,TRBV20-1,SASTGTGGTGANVLT
TRBJ1-1,10,TRBV7-7,AKPPRGTEAF
TRBJ1-2,13,TRBV6-5,ASSDSGDRVHGYT
TRBJ2-7,13,TRBV28,ASSFGDSSGYEQY
TRBJ2-2,12,TRBV10-3,AISGDRGSGELF
TRBJ2-7,12,TRBV24-1,ATSDSGLLYEQY
TRBJ2-5,14,TRBV7-7,ASSLVWGRGQETQY
TRBJ2-5,13,TRBV2,ASSEARGKSRAQY
TRBJ1-5,11,TRBV12-3/TRBV12-4,ASSYGGVQPQH
TRBJ2-7,14,TRBV21-1,ASRLPTGLPLSEQY
TRBJ2-2,13,TRBV6-1,ASRERTSNTGELF
TRBJ1-5,14,TRBV12-3/TRBV12-4,ASSYQGATRNQPQH
TRBJ1-1,9,TRBV29-1,SVQIVVGAF
TRBJ2-7,9,TRBV5-1,ASSSPYEQY